These 10 T cell receptor beta chains originate from one sample sequenced in a study of vaccination and CD4 T cells after COVID-19. Sequencing of cultured CD4+ T cell DNA used the Oncomine TCR Beta short-read assay. TCRdb reprocessed the PCR reads via MiXCR and lists one record per CDR3 protein. The top ten hold approximately 10% of the sample, which has roughly 24,000 distinct CDR3 sequences, roughly 40% seen once. Treatment indicated: approximately nine-day PBMC culture with coronavirus spike peptide pools or control peptides (ViraFEST assay). No antigens are known for them. Sequencing input: CD4+ T cells from blood, cultured in vitro. The receptors shown here come from a human donor who had recovered from COVID-19.

This rearrangement joins TRBV24-1 to TRBJ2-3, with TRBD2 matching 7 bases. The CDR3 is 14 amino acids. Per germline, CDR1 KGHDR and CDR2 SFDVKD. With V trimmed by 6 bases and J by 4 bases, 6 bases remained unmatched. The DNA of the CDR3 is TGTGCCACCAGTCGGACGGGGGGTGCAGATACGCAGTATTTT. This encodes CATSRTGGADTQYF.

In this sample, this clonotype turned up a few times. J is TRBJ1-1 and V is TRBV24-1, with D perhaps matching TRBD1 (6 bases). The CDR3 sequence is 18 residues long. Trimming left V 5 bases short and J 1 base short, with 22 bases between. Germline V gene sequence: CDR1 KGHDR, CDR2 SFDVKD. CDR3 DNA sequence: TGTGCCACCAGTGGACCGGGGGGCCAGGGGCGGGAGAACACTGAAGCTTTCTTT. It encodes CATSGPGGQGRENTEAFF.

This clonotype was picked up a small number of times. The chain is built from TRBV7-9 and TRBJ2-5; D unresolved. Germline V CDR1 and CDR2: SEHNR, FQNEAQ (reference sequence). This CDR3 is built from 10 residues. Between the trimmed V and J ends, which lost 7 bases and 5 bases, there was a span of 5 bases. In nucleotides, the CDR3 is TGTGCCAGCATAGGGGAGACCCAGTACTTC. Translated, it gives CASIGETQYF.

This chain uses TRBV11-3 with TRBJ2-7, with a possible D match to TRBD2 (5 bases). The ends were cut back, 2 bases at V and 4 bases at J, with 18 bases in the middle. This CDR3 is 16 amino acids long. CDR1 is SGHNT, CDR2 YENEEA, per germline. The CDR3 DNA follows: TGTGCCAGCAGCTTAATTTCGACACCTCGGGATTACGAGCAGTACTTC. Its protein is CASSLISTPRDYEQYF.

The V call is TRBV11-1, the J call TRBJ1-5; perhaps TRBD1 as D (5 bases). Trimming pared 0 bases from V and 5 bases from J, leaving 11 bases between. The CDR3 length is 15 residues. Germline CDR1 SGHAT, CDR2 FQDESV (reference sequence). CDR3 residues: CASSLAGGSDQPQHF. The CDR3 coding sequence is TGTGCCAGCAGCTTAGCGGGGGGGAGCGATCAGCCCCAGCATTTT.

This clonotype was detected a few times. The chain employs TRBV12-3 or TRBV12-4 and TRBJ1-1, with 11 nucleotides matching TRBD1. The V gene end was trimmed by 6 bases and the J gene end by 4 bases; junction bases not matched to a gene: 4. The CDR3 has 14 residues. The CDR3 spells CASRTGTGGTEAFF. The CDR3 DNA reads as TGTGCCAGCAGGACCGGGACAGGGGGCACTGAAGCTTTCTTT.

In its sample, this clonotype was seen a few times. J is TRBJ1-1 and V is TRBV7-3, with TRBD1 identical over 7 bases. The length of the CDR3 is 14 residues. V shed 5 bases, J shed 4 bases, and the junction held 7 bases outside the gene matches. The germline CDR1 and CDR2 sequences are SGHTA and FQGTGA. In nucleotides, the CDR3 is TGTGCCAGCAGCCCGCGACAGGGACCCACTGAAGCTTTCTTT. Translation gives CASSPRQGPTEAFF.

This clonotype appeared a few times. The chain employs TRBV6-1 and TRBJ1-1; D is ambiguous. CDR3 length: 14 residues. Germline values: CDR1 MNHNS, CDR2 SASEGT. Trimming took off 4 bases at V and 0 bases at J, with 9 bases between the two ends. The CDR3 coding sequence is TGTGCCAGCAGTGTTGGCAGAATGAACACTGAAGCTTTCTTT. Translation: CASSVGRMNTEAFF.

Regarding this clonotype: One end of the junction fails to match germline, which may point to a read error. The chain is built from TRBV5-1 and TRBJ2-1; no clear D. From germline, CDR1 is SGHRS and CDR2 YFSETQ. The CDR3 has 13 amino acids. CDR3 in amino acids: CASSQSGYDEQFF. The CDR3 DNA reads as TGCGCCAGCAGTCAGTCAGGCTACGATGAGCAGTTCTTC.

This clonotype was counted a single time. The V and J genes are TRBV7-2 and TRBJ2-3, with 12 nucleotides matching TRBD2. This CDR3 is 15 amino acids long. The trim removed 6 bases at V and 9 bases at J, leaving 10 bases unmatched. In germline, CDR1 is SGHTA, CDR2 FQGNSA. DNA of the CDR3: TGTGCCAGCAGACCTCGACTAGCGGGAGATGTAACGCAGTATTTT. Encoded protein: CASRPRLAGDVTQYF. Full variable domain (missing parts from reference TRBV7-2 and TRBJ2-3): GAGVSQSPSNKVTEKGKDVELRCDPISGHTALYWYRQSLGQGLEFLIYFQGNSAPDKSGLPSDRFSAERTGGSVSTLTIQRTQQEDSAVYLCASRPRLAGDVTQYFGPGTRLTVL.